This TCR beta chain appears in the sequencing data of a study of CD8 T cells in Susac syndrome. This clonotype was counted a few times. The multiple sclerosis controls were treatment-naive patients with relapsing-remitting disease that was stable or active. TEMRA cells were enriched by FACS, and CD4+ and CD8+ T cells were negatively isolated. Random hexamers were used to reverse transcribe an amount of about 0.45 to 1 ug RNA. The amplification used immunoSEQ multiplex PCR on TCR beta CDR3; it spanned 54 Vbeta and 13 Jbeta. TCRdb fed the immunoSEQ multiplex PCR reads into MiXCR, producing one record per CDR3 protein. The sample holds under 550,000 distinct CDR3 sequences, more than 80% seen once. Germline-derived CDR1 and CDR2 are MNHNS and SASEGT. The CDR3 is made up of 15 amino acids. Trimming took 1 base from V and 4 from J; bases not matched to a gene: 5.

Sequencing was performed on CD8+ T cells from PBMCs. This chain connects TRBV6-1 to TRBJ1-1; 8 nucleotides match TRBD1. The origin of this receptor is a human donor with multiple sclerosis. CDR3 nucleotides: TGTGCCAGCAGTGAAGGGTCAGGGGGCGGCACTGAAGCTTTCTTT. The encoded protein is CASSEGSGGGTEAFF.